This entry lists 15 T cell receptor beta chains sequenced from one sample in a study of graft-versus-host responses after intestinal transplantation. Only in-frame clones appear in the TCRdb table, and some are missing; sequencing was by immunoSEQ multiplex PCR. The sample contains about 120,000 clones, roughly 95% of which appear only once. The antigens for these receptors are not known. The sample in question was unstimulated CD8+ T cells sorted from spleen or lymph node cells, obtained before intestinal transplant. The source is a human donor who received an intestinal transplant.

As regards this clone: One junction end disagrees with the germline gene, perhaps due to a read error. The CDR3 protein is CASSLVDRGPSDAFF. DNA for the CDR3: TGTGCCAGCAGCTTGGTGGACAGGGGGCCTTCTGATGCTTTCTTT. V is TRBV5-6 and J is TRBJ1-1; the match to TRBD1 covers 11 bases. The CDR3 has 15 residues. Germline CDR1 reads SGHDT; CDR2 reads YYEEEE. Combining the CDR3 with reference TRBV5-6 and TRBJ1-1 gives the whole variable domain DAGVTQSPTHLIKTRGQQVTLRCSPKSGHDTVSWYQQALGQGPQFIFQYYEEEERQRGNFPDRFSGHQFPNYSSELNVNALLLGDSALYLCASSLVDRGPSDAFFGQGTRLTVV.

V gene TRBV10-2 combines with J gene TRBJ1-6; D call uncertain. Germline V lookup: CDR1 WSHSY, CDR2 SAAADI. Trimming left V 2 bases short and J 5 bases short, with 4 bases between. The CDR3 has 13 amino acids. CDR3 loop: CASSEGNNSPLHF. CDR3 DNA sequence: TGCGCCAGCAGTGAGGGAAATAATTCACCCCTCCACTTT.

The chain has TRBV29-1 and TRBJ1-1; D unclear. CDR3 size: 16 residues. Germline V gene sequence: CDR1 SQVTM, CDR2 ANQGSEA. V shed 2 bases and J shed 0 bases, with 16 bases lying between them. The CDR3 loop reads CSVEIVRAGMNTEAFF. The DNA of the CDR3 is TGCAGCGTTGAAATTGTCCGGGCAGGAATGAACACTGAAGCTTTCTTT.

The rearrangement links TRBV29-1 to TRBJ1-5, with a possible D match to TRBD1 (5 bases). The CDR3 length is 13 residues. Trimming removed 4 bases at V and 6 bases at J, with 13 bases between. The germline CDR1 and CDR2 sequences are SQVTM and ANQGSEA. DNA of the CDR3: TGCAGCGTTGCGGCAGGGTATCGTCAGCCCCAGCATTTT. It yields the protein CSVAAGYRQPQHF.

The rearrangement joins TRBV4-1 to TRBJ2-5, with 7 bases that match TRBD1. The J call could be wrong; TRBJ2-7 is a better fit for the DNA end. This CDR3 is built from 16 residues. CDR1 and CDR2 from the germline V gene are MGHRA and YSYEKL. For the CDR3, the DNA is TGCGCCAGCAGCCAAAGACAGGGAAGAGAGGCCTACGAGCAGTACTTC. Its translation is CASSQRQGREAYEQYF.

The rearrangement uses TRBV6-5 and TRBJ1-2; tentative D call: TRBD1 (5 bases). The V end lost 2 bases, the J end lost 5 bases, and 12 bases lay between the germline ends. CDR1 is MNHEY, CDR2 SVGAGI, per germline. There are 14 residues in the CDR3. This chain's CDR3 is CASSYPPSGYGYTF. Here the CDR3 DNA reads TGTGCCAGCAGTTACCCACCGTCAGGGTATGGCTACACCTTC.

The chain employs TRBV13 and TRBJ1-1; TRBD1 matches 11 bases. Trimming removed 4 bases from V and 2 bases from J; junction bases left unmatched: 9. The CDR3 is 17 amino acids. Per the germline V gene, CDR1 is PRHDT and CDR2 is FYEKMQ (reference sequence). The CDR3, as DNA: TGTGCCAGCAGCTCCGTGGGGACAGGGGGACCAAACACTGAAGCTTTCTTT. The encoded protein is CASSSVGTGGPNTEAFF.

V is TRBV6-6 and J is TRBJ1-1; D remains unclear. The V gene's germline CDR1 is MNHNY and CDR2 SVGAGI (reference sequence). The CDR3 covers 12 residues. The V gene lost 7 bases and the J gene lost 0 bases, with 6 bases spanning the gap. In DNA, the CDR3 is TGTGCCAGCACCTCTTTGAACACTGAAGCTTTCTTT. It translates to CASTSLNTEAFF.

This chain connects TRBV10-1 to TRBJ2-4; the match to TRBD2 covers 9 bases. Germline V gene lookup returns CDR1 WNHNN and CDR2 SYGVQD (reference sequence). The CDR3 has 18 residues. J gave up 1 base and V 1 base, and 8 bases lay outside the gene matches. The CDR3 DNA follows: TGCGCCAGCAGTGAGTTCGGCGCGGGAGGGGGGGCCAAAAACATTCAGTACTTC. Its protein is CASSEFGAGGGAKNIQYF.

V gene TRBV5-6 combines with J gene TRBJ1-2; no clear D gene. CDR1 is SGHDT and CDR2 is YYEEEE in the germline V gene. The germline V and J ends were trimmed by 1 base and 3 bases, with 19 bases remaining between them. The CDR3 totals 17 residues. This chain's CDR3 is CASSLLVRRIGDYGYTF. The DNA of the CDR3 is TGTGCCAGCAGCTTGCTAGTACGGCGGATCGGCGACTATGGCTACACCTTC.

This clone has just one count. The chain employs TRBV13 and TRBJ2-1, with D hard to call. In germline, CDR1 is PRHDT, CDR2 FYEKMQ (reference sequence). The V end lost 1 base, the J end lost 7 bases, and 11 bases lay between the germline ends. The CDR3 runs to 14 residues. For the CDR3, the DNA is TGTGCCAGCAGCTTAGCGACCCTACCTAATGAGCAGTTCTTC. It translates to CASSLATLPNEQFF.

The rearrangement joins TRBV27 to TRBJ2-3, with D maybe TRBD1 (6 bases). Trimming shortened V by 5 bases and J by 8 bases, and 11 bases separated the two germline ends. The CDR3 is 12 amino acids. The V gene's germline CDR1 is MNHEY and CDR2 SMNVEV (reference sequence). The CDR3 nucleotides read TGTGCCAGCAGTCCTCCCAGGGGTACGCAGTATTTT. Amino acids: CASSPPRGTQYF.

V usage is TRBV7-6 and J usage is TRBJ1-2; no definite D call. The CDR3 runs to 12 residues. Per the germline V gene, CDR1 is SGHVS and CDR2 is FNYEAQ. V was clipped by 1 base and J by 6 bases, with 6 bases between them. CDR3 in amino acids: CASSLGTNGYTF. CDR3 DNA sequence: TGTGCCAGCAGCTTAGGGACCAATGGCTACACCTTC.

The rearrangement joins TRBV5-1 to TRBJ2-7; TRBD2 might be the D (6 bases). Germline V CDR1 and CDR2: SGHRS, YFSETQ. V lost 4 bases to trimming and J lost 4 bases, with 21 bases between them. The CDR3 loop spans 16 amino acids. In DNA, the CDR3 is TGCGCCAGCAGCCCTACCTCCGGGACTGTGGTTTACGAGCAGTACTTC. Its protein product is CASSPTSGTVVYEQYF.

The J gene is TRBJ2-5, the V gene TRBV27, with no clear D. The CDR3 is 15 amino acids. Germline CDR1 reads MNHEY; CDR2 reads SMNVEV (reference sequence). V gave up 2 bases and J gave up 5 bases, with 15 bases separating them. The CDR3 DNA sequence: TGTGCCAGCAGTTTAGGGCAGCTCGACTGGGAGACCCAGTACTTC. This codes for CASSLGQLDWETQYF.